The 17 T cell receptor beta chains in this list originate from one sample, sequenced in a study of T cells in Graves' hyperthyroidism and ophthalmopathy. What was amplified from RNA transcripts were TCR beta CDR3 regions. With the HTBI primer set, the TCR CDR3 went through a first round of RT-PCR. TCRdb re-called the multiplex PCR reads through MiXCR, storing one row per CDR3 protein. The sample yields 93,000 or so distinct CDR3 sequences, 40% to 50% seen once. Sequenced input: blood. Receptors were obtained from a man aged 35 to 55 with Graves' hyperthyroidism.

The table lists this clonotype with a count of one. V is TRBV24-1 and J is TRBJ2-7; TRBD1 agrees at 9 bases. Germline assignment: CDR1 KGHDR and CDR2 SFDVKD. The CDR3 runs to 15 residues. V was clipped by 4 bases and J by 3 bases; unmatched bases: 6. CDR3 nucleotide sequence: TGTGCCACCAGTGACGCGGGACAGGGCCTCTACGAGCAGTACTTC. This codes for CATSDAGQGLYEQYF.

Ten or more counts support this clonotype. The V gene is TRBV5-1, the J gene TRBJ2-1, with D possibly TRBD1 on 5 matching bases. V gave up 1 base and J gave up 3 bases, with 11 bases separating them. This CDR3 is 15 amino acids long. Germline loops: CDR1 SGHRS, CDR2 YFSETQ. The CDR3, as DNA: TGCGCCAGCAGCTTGAGTACGCAGGGCTACAATGAGCAGTTCTTC. Its translation: CASSLSTQGYNEQFF.

In its sample, this clonotype was seen many times. V is TRBV2 and J is TRBJ2-3; 7 bases agree with TRBD2. Germline V gives CDR1 SNHLY, CDR2 FYNNEI. CDR3 size: 14 residues. After removal of 7 bases from V and 4 bases from J, the junction contained 8 bases not matched to a gene. The CDR3 is CASKDLGGSDTQYF. The CDR3 DNA follows: TGTGCCAGCAAAGATTTGGGGGGGTCAGATACGCAGTATTTT.

This clonotype was detected ten times or more. This sequence joins TRBV6-5 and TRBJ2-7, with D uncertain. The CDR3 loop spans 11 amino acids. Between the trimmed V and J ends, which lost 5 bases and 4 bases, there was a span of 6 bases. Germline values: CDR1 MNHEY, CDR2 SVGAGI. Here the CDR3 reads CASSGKYEQYF. CDR3 sequence (DNA): TGTGCCAGCAGTGGAAAATACGAGCAGTACTTC.

The genes are TRBV6-6 and TRBJ2-2; maybe TRBD2 (5 bases). The CDR3 covers 14 residues. Between the trimmed V and J ends, which lost 6 bases and 9 bases, there was a span of 17 bases. The germline V gene has CDR1 MNHNY and CDR2 SVGAGI (reference sequence). CDR3 amino acids: CASRFPGNLRELFF. CDR3 DNA: TGTGCCAGCAGATTCCCGGGAAACCTCCGGGAGCTGTTTTTT.

As to this clonotype: A much larger clone sits a single nucleotide away, making a read error possible. A read error is likely, as this CDR3 ends without the conserved phenylalanine or tryptophan. The chain recombines TRBV2 with TRBJ2-7; 11 bases match TRBD1. Germline V CDR1 and CDR2: SNHLY, FYNNEI. The CDR3 covers 16 residues. The CDR3, as DNA: TGCGCCAGCAGCCAATTCGGGACAGGGGGTTCCTACGAGCAGTACTCC. Translating gives CASSQFGTGGSYEQYS.

This clonotype was recorded at least ten times. The V call is TRBV15, the J call TRBJ2-5; perhaps TRBD2 as D (5 bases). The CDR3 contains 12 residues. The V end was cut by 7 bases, the J end by 4 bases, with 10 bases between. Germline CDR1 and CDR2: LNHNV and YYDKDF (reference sequence). The CDR3 protein is CATNPGGETQYF. The CDR3 DNA is TGTGCCACCAACCCAGGAGGAGAGACCCAGTACTTC.

The sample holds many counts of this clonotype. DNA of the CDR3: TGTGCCAGCAGTCCGACGGATTCCTACGAGCAGTACTTC. As protein: CASSPTDSYEQYF. The chain employs TRBV6-5 and TRBJ2-7, with D unresolved. This CDR3 contains 13 residues. Germline-derived CDR1 and CDR2 are MNHEY and SVGAGI. Trimming cost V 5 bases and J 1 base, with 9 bases left between them.

This clonotype appeared many times. The chain employs TRBV2 and TRBJ2-1; D not certain. Germline V CDR1 and CDR2: SNHLY, FYNNEI. V dropped 6 bases and J dropped 0 bases, with 9 bases sitting between them. The CDR3 is 14 amino acids. This CDR3 is CASSRPLSYNEQFF. In DNA form, the CDR3 reads TGTGCCAGCAGCCGACCTCTCTCCTACAATGAGCAGTTCTTC.

The count of this clonotype is one. The chain recombines TRBV9 with TRBJ2-1; possibly TRBD1 for D (5 bases). The CDR3 totals 12 residues. The germline CDR1 and CDR2 sequences are SGDLS and YYNGEE. V lost 0 bases, J lost 10 bases, and 8 bases lay in between. DNA of the CDR3: TGTGCCAGCAGCGTAGAGCCAGGGGAGCAGTTCTTC. Its protein product is CASSVEPGEQFF.

This clonotype was seen many times. The chain uses TRBV6-2 or TRBV6-3 and TRBJ2-7; D not resolved. The CDR3 is 15 amino acids. Trimming took 2 bases from V and 0 from J, leaving 11 bases between them. Germline CDR1 reads MNHEY; CDR2 reads SVGEGT. CDR3 in amino acids: CASSYGDAHSYEQYF. The CDR3 coding sequence is TGTGCCAGCAGTTACGGTGACGCCCACTCCTACGAGCAGTACTTC.

Notes on this clonotype: An end of the junction differs from the germline gene, which may be a read error. The genes are TRBV7-9 and TRBJ1-3, with D possibly being TRBD1 (6 bases). The CDR3 covers 15 residues. Looked up from germline, CDR1 is SEHNR and CDR2 is FQNEAQ (reference sequence). In DNA form, the CDR3 reads TGCGCCAGCAGCCAAGGGGGGAAGTGGGGAAACTCCATATATTTT. It encodes CASSQGGKWGNSIYF.

This clonotype was observed many times. The rearrangement uses TRBV5-6 and TRBJ2-2; a weak D match, TRBD1 (5 bases). The CDR3 has 13 amino acids. The V gene lost 2 bases and the J gene lost 6 bases, with 8 bases spanning the gap. Germline values: CDR1 SGHDT, CDR2 YYEEEE. CDR3 amino acids: CASSFVRAGELFF. As DNA, the CDR3 is TGTGCCAGCAGCTTTGTCAGGGCCGGGGAGCTGTTTTTT.

This clonotype was counted at least ten times. The genes are TRBV6-5 and TRBJ1-2; D not resolved. V was trimmed by 5 bases and J by 4 bases, leaving 11 bases between them. The germline CDR1 and CDR2 sequences are MNHEY and SVGAGI. The CDR3 extends over 13 amino acids. The CDR3 region is CASSLRWGYGYTF. The CDR3 nucleotides are TGTGCCAGCAGTCTCAGGTGGGGCTATGGCTACACCTTC.

In its sample, this clonotype was seen once. CDR3 nucleotide sequence: TGCAGCTTGGATCCGAGCGGTTCCTACAATGAGCAGTTCTTC. Protein product: CSLDPSGSYNEQFF. The V gene is TRBV29-1, the J gene TRBJ2-1; possibly TRBD2 for D (5 bases). Trimming took off 8 bases at V and 1 base at J, with 15 bases between the two ends. Per the germline V gene, CDR1 is SQVTM and CDR2 is ANQGSEA. This CDR3 contains 14 residues.

This chain links TRBV30 with TRBJ2-7; D is undetermined. Trimming shortened V by 3 bases and J by 0 bases, and 6 bases separated the two germline ends. The CDR3 covers 12 residues. The germline V gene has CDR1 GTSNPN and CDR2 SVGIG (reference sequence). This CDR3 is CAWSVNSYEQYF. CDR3 DNA sequence: TGTGCCTGGAGCGTCAACTCCTACGAGCAGTACTTC.

This clonotype was seen once. Without the conserved terminal phenylalanine or tryptophan, this CDR3 likely stems from a read error. The limits of the CDR3 on the DNA are not certain, so only TCRdb's listed CDR3 is given. This chain uses TRBV10-3 with TRBJ2-2; no check of the table's D call, TRBD1, against the DNA was made. The germline V gene has CDR1 ENHRY and CDR2 SYGVKD. The CDR3 comprises 14 residues, both ends counted. CDR3: CAILGAAEHRGAVV.